This T cell receptor beta chain is drawn from a study of blood T cell repertoires in COVID-19. About the research overall: Acute-phase and convalescent COVID-19 samples originated in the United States, Italy and Spain. T cells, B-cell-depleted T cells, or PBMCs supplied cDNA or gDNA.

Original handling: Amplification from reference gene primers served as the basis for estimated nucleated cell counts. TCRdb keeps only in-frame clones here, not all; method: immunoSEQ multiplex PCR. D and trimming come from the DNA, and the V and J calls and clone size come from that table. The sample has approximately 210,000 clones, around 80% seen once. CDR1 KGHDR and CDR2 SFDVKD come from the germline V gene. V was clipped by 7 bases and J by 11 bases; unmatched bases: 10. This CDR3 has 13 residues. This TCR was recovered from a human donor in a cohort sampled during active COVID-19. The chain uses TRBV24-1 and TRBJ2-1; 7 bases are shared with TRBD2. The sequenced sample was peripheral blood. This CDR3 is CATSASGIYKQFF. The CDR3 nucleotides are TGTGCCACCAGCGCTAGCGGAATATATAAGCAGTTCTTC.